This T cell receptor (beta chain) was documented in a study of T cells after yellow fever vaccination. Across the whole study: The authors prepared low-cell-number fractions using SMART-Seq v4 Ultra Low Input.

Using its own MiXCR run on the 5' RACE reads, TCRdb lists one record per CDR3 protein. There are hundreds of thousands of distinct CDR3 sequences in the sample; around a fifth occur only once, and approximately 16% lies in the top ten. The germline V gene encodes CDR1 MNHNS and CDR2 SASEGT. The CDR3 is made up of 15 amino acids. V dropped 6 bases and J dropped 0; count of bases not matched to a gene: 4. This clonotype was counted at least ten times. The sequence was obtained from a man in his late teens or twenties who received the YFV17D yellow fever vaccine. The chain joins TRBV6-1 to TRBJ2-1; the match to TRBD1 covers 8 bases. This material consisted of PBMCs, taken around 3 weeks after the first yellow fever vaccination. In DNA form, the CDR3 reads TGTGCCAGCAGCGGACAGGGAAGCTCCTACAATGAGCAGTTCTTC. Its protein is CASSGQGSSYNEQFF.